This is a list of T cell receptor beta chains from one sample in a study of T-cell memory formation after mild COVID-19. TCRdb analysed the 5' RACE reads with MiXCR anew, one entry per CDR3 protein. The data hold about 270,000 distinct CDR3 sequences, with less than 20% observed a single time. Sample: PBMCs or a T cell subset sorted from them (not recorded which). All receptors derive from an adult woman who had mild COVID-19 (a few samples of this study predate the infection). Cell type and time point are not known. Both conserved end residues are part of each CDR3. Fields, in order: clone size, V gene, D gene, J gene, CDR3 protein, CDR3 DNA. A D gene is named only where the DNA matches it firmly. Not every row has a clone size; where given, it reads once, few, many or a size class.

size: few
V: TRBV29-1
D: TRBD1
J: TRBJ1-1
CDR3: CSARQGVGTEAFF
DNA: TGCAGCGCCAGACAGGGGGTGGGCACTGAAGCTTTCTTT

size: NA
V: TRBV27
D: TRBD2
J: TRBJ2-7
CDR3: CASSLVAGVVREQYF
DNA: TGTGCCAGCAGCCTAGTAGCGGGAGTGGTTCGCGAGCAGTACTTC

size: NA
V: TRBV5-1
D: NA
J: TRBJ1-1
CDR3: CASSDPGLSEAFF
DNA: TGCGCCAGCAGCGATCCCGGCTTGTCTGAAGCTTTCTTT

size: few
V: TRBV4-2
D: NA
J: TRBJ2-3
CDR3: CASSRRQDDRTDTQYF
DNA: TGTGCCAGCAGCCGCAGACAGGACGACAGAACAGATACGCAGTATTTT

size: NA
V: TRBV4-1
D: TRBD1
J: TRBJ1-5
CDR3: CASSQGPRDRSNQPQHF
DNA: TGCGCCAGCAGCCAAGGACCCCGGGACAGGAGCAATCAGCCCCAGCATTTT

size: NA
V: TRBV20-1
D: TRBD2
J: TRBJ2-5
CDR3: CSARTSGRKEETQYF
DNA: TGCAGTGCCCGGACTAGCGGGCGAAAAGAAGAGACCCAGTACTTC

size: NA
V: TRBV15
D: NA
J: TRBJ2-3
CDR3: CATSRVQRTDTQYF
DNA: TGTGCCACCAGCAGAGTGCAGCGTACAGATACGCAGTATTTT

size: NA
V: TRBV9
D: TRBD2
J: TRBJ2-1
CDR3: CASSVGGGPYNEQFF
DNA: TGTGCCAGCAGCGTAGGCGGGGGACCCTACAATGAGCAGTTCTTC

size: NA
V: TRBV5-6
D: TRBD2
J: TRBJ2-7
CDR3: CASRRRGGTYEQYF
DNA: TGTGCCAGCCGACGACGCGGGGGAACCTACGAGCAGTACTTC

size: NA
V: TRBV6-5
D: NA
J: TRBJ1-3
CDR3: CASSSRETGNTIYF
DNA: TGTGCCAGCAGTTCGAGGGAAACTGGAAACACCATATATTTT

size: NA
V: TRBV4-3
D: TRBD1
J: TRBJ1-6
CDR3: CASSRSIPGQGNSPLHF
DNA: TGCGCCAGCAGCCGTTCCATCCCGGGACAGGGGAATTCACCCCTCCACTTT

size: NA
V: TRBV6-2/TRBV6-3
D: TRBD2
J: TRBJ2-7
CDR3: CASSPRTSGSAYEQYF
DNA: TGTGCCAGCAGCCCGAGGACTAGCGGGTCCGCCTACGAGCAGTACTTC

size: few
V: TRBV18
D: NA
J: TRBJ2-5
CDR3: CASSPTAQGKETQYF
DNA: TGTGCCAGCTCACCAACCGCCCAAGGGAAAGAGACCCAGTACTTC

size: many
V: TRBV5-1
D: NA
J: TRBJ2-7
CDR3: CASSPQGGSSYEQYF
DNA: TGCGCCAGCAGCCCTCAGGGTGGGAGCTCCTACGAGCAGTACTTC

size: NA
V: TRBV4-1
D: NA
J: TRBJ1-1
CDR3: CASSQVGRGTNTEAFF
DNA: TGCGCCAGCAGCCAAGTTGGGAGGGGGACCAACACTGAAGCTTTCTTT

size: many
V: TRBV2
D: TRBD2
J: TRBJ2-2
CDR3: CASTRGLAGGTGELFF
DNA: TGTGCCAGCACCCGAGGACTAGCGGGAGGGACCGGGGAGCTGTTTTTT

size: NA
V: TRBV18
D: NA
J: TRBJ2-7
CDR3: CASSPPLGANSYEQYF
DNA: TGTGCCAGCTCACCACCGCTAGGGGCCAACTCCTACGAGCAGTACTTC

size: few
V: TRBV12-3/TRBV12-4
D: NA
J: TRBJ1-5
CDR3: CASSWGSGQNQPQHF
DNA: TGTGCCAGCAGTTGGGGGTCGGGGCAGAATCAGCCCCAGCATTTT

size: many
V: TRBV7-3
D: NA
J: TRBJ2-7
CDR3: CASSLSGQSTYEQYF
DNA: TGTGCCAGCAGCTTGTCCGGCCAAAGTACCTACGAGCAGTACTTC

size: few
V: TRBV29-1
D: TRBD1
J: TRBJ2-3
CDR3: CSAQSPGQGPDTQYF
DNA: TGCAGCGCCCAATCCCCGGGACAGGGGCCAGATACGCAGTATTTT

size: many
V: TRBV2
D: NA
J: TRBJ2-2
CDR3: CASSEYVRGANTGELFF
DNA: TGTGCCAGCAGTGAATATGTCCGAGGGGCGAACACCGGGGAGCTGTTTTTT

size: few
V: TRBV3-1
D: NA
J: TRBJ2-1
CDR3: CASSQVAGANNEQFF
DNA: TGTGCCAGCAGCCAAGTTGCGGGGGCTAACAATGAGCAGTTCTTC

size: few
V: TRBV3-1
D: TRBD2
J: TRBJ2-1
CDR3: CASSLTGRGGRKFF
DNA: TGTGCCAGCAGCCTAACGGGACGGGGGGGCCGGAAGTTCTTC

size: few
V: TRBV20-1
D: NA
J: TRBJ2-2
CDR3: CSAPFNANTGELFF
DNA: TGCAGTGCTCCTTTTAACGCGAACACCGGGGAGCTGTTTTTT

size: NA
V: TRBV6-6
D: NA
J: TRBJ1-2
CDR3: CASSETGGSYGYTF
DNA: TGTGCCAGCAGTGAGACGGGGGGCAGCTATGGCTACACCTTC

size: NA
V: TRBV29-1
D: NA
J: TRBJ2-7
CDR3: CSVGDYEQYF
DNA: TGCAGCGTTGGGGACTACGAGCAGTACTTC

size: few
V: TRBV12-3/TRBV12-4
D: NA
J: TRBJ1-2
CDR3: CASRVTAANYGYTF
DNA: TGTGCCAGCAGGGTGACAGCCGCTAACTATGGCTACACCTTC

size: few
V: TRBV14
D: TRBD2
J: TRBJ2-7
CDR3: CASSGIYERGPYEQYF
DNA: TGTGCCAGCAGCGGGATTTATGAGCGGGGACCCTACGAGCAGTACTTC

size: NA
V: TRBV6-6
D: TRBD2
J: TRBJ2-1
CDR3: CASSLGLAEENEQFF
DNA: TGTGCCAGCAGCCTTGGACTAGCTGAGGAGAATGAGCAGTTCTTC

size: NA
V: TRBV30
D: NA
J: TRBJ1-1
CDR3: CAWSDPRGGDTEAFF
DNA: TGTGCCTGGAGTGATCCTCGGGGGGGTGACACTGAAGCTTTCTTT

size: few
V: TRBV5-6
D: NA
J: TRBJ2-5
CDR3: CASSLELGWTQYF
DNA: TGTGCCAGCAGCTTGGAACTAGGATGGACCCAGTACTTC

size: NA
V: TRBV29-1
D: NA
J: TRBJ2-5
CDR3: CSVGGLRETQYF
DNA: TGCAGCGTCGGAGGACTGCGGGAGACCCAGTACTTC

size: NA
V: TRBV9
D: NA
J: TRBJ2-5
CDR3: CASSGHVGETQYF
DNA: TGTGCCAGCAGCGGACACGTTGGGGAGACCCAGTACTTC

size: NA
V: TRBV5-1
D: TRBD2
J: TRBJ2-1
CDR3: CASQTSGRRNEQFF
DNA: TGCGCCAGCCAGACTAGCGGGAGAAGGAATGAGCAGTTCTTC

size: NA
V: TRBV4-2
D: TRBD2
J: TRBJ2-7
CDR3: CASSHPRGEIGYEQYF
DNA: TGTGCCAGCAGCCATCCCCGGGGGGAAATAGGCTACGAGCAGTACTTC

size: few
V: TRBV25-1
D: NA
J: TRBJ2-7
CDR3: CASSDNGVHYEQYF
DNA: TGTGCCAGCAGTGACAACGGGGTGCACTACGAGCAGTACTTC

size: few
V: TRBV20-1
D: NA
J: TRBJ2-2
CDR3: CSADSQGTGELFF
DNA: TGCAGTGCTGACTCGCAGGGAACCGGGGAGCTGTTTTTT

size: few
V: TRBV12-3/TRBV12-4
D: TRBD1
J: TRBJ2-3
CDR3: CASTPDRTYTDTQYF
DNA: TGTGCCAGCACCCCGGACAGGACGTACACAGATACGCAGTATTTT

size: NA
V: TRBV11-3
D: NA
J: TRBJ2-1
CDR3: CASSLGGIGHNEQFF
DNA: TGTGCCAGCAGCTTAGGAGGGATTGGCCACAATGAGCAGTTCTTC

size: NA
V: TRBV2
D: TRBD1
J: TRBJ2-3
CDR3: CASSGAGGRDTQYF
DNA: TGTGCCAGCAGTGGTGCAGGGGGCAGAGATACGCAGTATTTT

size: NA
V: TRBV12-3/TRBV12-4
D: TRBD1
J: TRBJ2-1
CDR3: CASSQLTGVIFNEQFF
DNA: TGTGCCAGCAGCCAACTCACAGGGGTGATATTCAATGAGCAGTTCTTC

size: NA
V: TRBV12-3/TRBV12-4
D: TRBD2
J: TRBJ2-5
CDR3: CASETGLAGGETQYF
DNA: TGTGCCAGCGAAACGGGACTAGCGGGAGGGGAGACCCAGTACTTC

size: many
V: TRBV24-1
D: TRBD1
J: TRBJ1-4
CDR3: CATSDSGQDEAKLFF
DNA: TGTGCCACCAGTGATTCAGGACAGGATGAGGCAAAACTGTTTTTT

size: NA
V: TRBV18
D: NA
J: TRBJ1-1
CDR3: CASSPGRVADKAFF
DNA: TGTGCCAGCTCACCGGGCCGTGTTGCCGATAAAGCTTTCTTT

size: NA
V: TRBV2
D: NA
J: TRBJ2-7
CDR3: CASSGPDLYEQYF
DNA: TGTGCCAGCAGTGGCCCAGACTTATACGAGCAGTACTTC

size: NA
V: TRBV23-1
D: NA
J: TRBJ2-4
CDR3: CASSLGLADTHLAKNIQYF
DNA: TGCGCCAGCAGTCTCGGGCTAGCAGACACCCACTTAGCCAAAAACATTCAGTACTTC

size: few
V: TRBV10-3
D: TRBD1
J: TRBJ2-4
CDR3: CAISEGTGMAKNIQYF
DNA: TGTGCCATCAGTGAGGGGACAGGGATGGCCAAAAACATTCAGTACTTC

size: NA
V: TRBV2
D: NA
J: TRBJ2-5
CDR3: CASSQEGGAETQYF
DNA: TGTGCCAGCAGTCAAGAGGGGGGCGCGGAGACCCAGTACTTC

size: NA
V: TRBV6-6
D: TRBD2
J: TRBJ2-3
CDR3: CASSLSGSVADTQYF
DNA: TGTGCCAGCAGTCTTAGCGGGAGTGTCGCAGATACGCAGTATTTT

size: NA
V: TRBV5-1
D: TRBD1
J: TRBJ1-2
CDR3: CASSPGQGGYTF
DNA: TGCGCCAGCAGCCCCGGACAGGGGGGCTACACCTTC

size: NA
V: TRBV29-1
D: TRBD1
J: TRBJ2-5
CDR3: CSVDRGRATQYF
DNA: TGCAGCGTTGACAGGGGGCGGGCGACCCAGTACTTC

size: NA
V: TRBV20-1
D: NA
J: TRBJ2-7
CDR3: CSAPGTGGRAYEQYF
DNA: TGCAGTGCCCCAGGAACGGGCGGGCGAGCCTACGAGCAGTACTTC

size: once
V: TRBV6-1
D: TRBD2
J: TRBJ2-3
CDR3: CASKKRGATDTQYF
DNA: TGTGCCAGCAAAAAGCGGGGGGCAACAGATACGCAGTATTTT

size: few
V: TRBV12-3/TRBV12-4
D: TRBD1
J: TRBJ1-1
CDR3: CASSTRGSRGTEAFF
DNA: TGTGCCAGCAGTACCCGTGGGAGCAGGGGGACTGAAGCTTTCTTT

size: many
V: TRBV12-3/TRBV12-4
D: NA
J: TRBJ2-3
CDR3: CASSFRDTQYF
DNA: TGTGCCAGCAGTTTTAGAGATACGCAGTATTTT